The 29 T cell receptor beta chains reported below all come from one sample, sequenced in a study of T cells in Graves' hyperthyroidism and ophthalmopathy. Amplified TCR beta CDR3 regions derived from RNA transcripts. The study used the HTBI primer set for a first-round RT-PCR of the TCR CDR3. In TCRdb, the multiplex PCR reads were re-called with MiXCR into one record per CDR3 protein. Among fewer than 600,000 distinct CDR3 sequences listed, approximately 14% were seen once. Sequenced sample: blood. The receptors here all came from a woman aged 40 to 50 with Graves' hyperthyroidism.

The gene calls are TRBV28 and TRBJ2-3; D is ambiguous. V lost 5 bases to trimming and J lost 3 bases, with 15 bases between them. CDR3 length: 15 residues. Germline V gene data show CDR1 as MDHEN and CDR2 as SYDVKM. The CDR3 here is CASSPPDGRTDTQYF. The CDR3 bases are TGTGCCAGCAGTCCCCCCGACGGGCGAACAGATACGCAGTATTTT. Filled out from reference TRBV28 and TRBJ2-3, the complete variable domain reads DVKVTQSSRYLVKRTGEKVFLECVQDMDHENMFWYRQDPGLGLRLIYFSYDVKMKEKGDIPEGYSVSREKKERFSLILESASTNQTSMYLCASSPPDGRTDTQYFGPGTRLTVL.

This clonotype was picked up a small number of times. The gene calls are TRBV19 and TRBJ2-5, with D uncertain. Trimming stripped 5 bases from V and 0 bases from J, with 10 bases between. Germline assignment: CDR1 LNHDA and CDR2 SQIVND (reference sequence). CDR3 size: 14 residues. The CDR3 region has the DNA TGTGCCAGTAGTCTCCGGACGGACCAAGAGACCCAGTACTTC. Translating gives CASSLRTDQETQYF.

This clonotype was counted at least ten times. The V gene is TRBV30, the J gene TRBJ1-5; D is unresolved. This CDR3 region has 15 residues. Trimming removed 0 bases at V and 4 bases at J, with 13 bases between. In germline, CDR1 is GTSNPN, CDR2 SVGIG (reference sequence). This chain's CDR3 is CAWSVKQGFNQPQHF. The CDR3 bases are TGTGCCTGGAGTGTAAAGCAAGGGTTTAATCAGCCCCAGCATTTT.

At least ten counts were recorded for this clonotype. The rearrangement uses TRBV27 and TRBJ2-3, with D tentatively TRBD2 (6 bases). This CDR3 has 16 amino acids. The V gene lost 6 bases and the J gene lost 4 bases, with 20 bases spanning the gap. Germline V CDR1 and CDR2: MNHEY, SMNVEV (reference sequence). This CDR3 is CASRKIGGMGADTQYF. For the CDR3, the DNA is TGTGCCAGCAGAAAAATCGGGGGAATGGGTGCAGATACGCAGTATTTT.

This clonotype was detected many times. The chain combines TRBV28 with TRBJ2-7, with D possibly TRBD1 on 6 matching bases. Germline CDR1 is MDHEN and CDR2 is SYDVKM. Deletions cut 7 bases from V and 2 bases from J, with 15 bases between. CDR3 length equals 14 residues. Here the CDR3 reads CASMIMQGTYEQYF. The CDR3 bases are TGTGCCAGCATGATAATGCAGGGGACCTACGAGCAGTACTTC.

This clonotype showed up many times. The chain has TRBV12-3 or TRBV12-4 and TRBJ1-1; no definite D call. The length of the CDR3 is 12 residues. V was pared by 2 bases and J by 8 bases, with 9 bases between. In DNA form, the CDR3 reads TGTGCCAGCAGTTTAACCGGCCTAGAAGCTTTCTTT. Protein: CASSLTGLEAFF.

This clonotype was recorded at least ten times. The CDR3 reads CSTSGALGEQYF. For the CDR3, the DNA is TGCAGCACCTCAGGGGCACTCGGCGAGCAGTACTTC. The chain employs TRBV20-1 and TRBJ2-7; D perhaps matches TRBD1 (6 bases). CDR1 and CDR2 from the germline V gene are DFQATT and SNEGSKA (reference sequence). CDR3 length: 12 residues.

This clonotype was observed a handful of times. This may stem from a read error, because a much larger clone lies one nucleotide away. V gene TRBV28 combines with J gene TRBJ2-7; 10 bases align to TRBD2. Germline loops: CDR1 MDHEN, CDR2 SYDVKM. The J segment lost 3 bases and the V segment lost 3 bases, leaving 8 bases of the junction unmatched. The CDR3 is made up of 16 amino acids. The CDR3 sequence: CASSFYSGGPYYEQYF. In DNA, the CDR3 is TGTGCCAGCAGTTTCTATAGCGGGGGGCCCTACTACGAGCAGTACTTC.

This clonotype was seen many times. This chain connects TRBV27 to TRBJ2-6, with D uncertain. Trimming pared 7 bases from V and 0 bases from J, leaving 10 bases between. The CDR3 sequence is 15 residues long. CDR1 is MNHEY and CDR2 is SMNVEV in the germline V gene (reference sequence). CDR3 region: CASTTLRSGANVLTF. CDR3 nucleotides: TGTGCCAGCACGACACTTCGCTCTGGGGCCAACGTCCTGACTTTC.

This clonotype was recorded a few times. The CDR3 DNA reads TGCGCCAGCAGCCACCCCGGGACAGGGACATACAATGAGCAGTTCTTC. Translation: CASSHPGTGTYNEQFF. The V call is TRBV4-1, the J call TRBJ2-1; 9 bases match TRBD1. This CDR3 has 16 residues. The V and J ends lost 3 bases and 4 bases, in that order; junction bases with no gene match: 7. The germline CDR1 and CDR2 sequences are MGHRA and YSYEKL.

This clonotype came up many times. The junction departs from the called germline gene at one end, perhaps through a read error. This chain links TRBV20-1 with TRBJ2-7; possibly TRBD2 for D (5 bases). Germline V lookup: CDR1 DFQATT, CDR2 SNEGSKA (reference sequence). The CDR3 sequence is 14 residues long. The CDR3 loop reads CSASFEGSSSEQYF. CDR3 nucleotide sequence: TGCAGTGCTAGCTTCGAGGGTTCCTCCTCCGAGCAGTACTTC.

In DNA, the CDR3 is TGTGCCAGTAGTATATACGGGGGAGGGCAGCCCCAGCATTTT. Protein sequence: CASSIYGGGQPQHF. This chain connects TRBV19 to TRBJ1-5; tentative D call: TRBD1 (5 bases). CDR1 is LNHDA and CDR2 is SQIVND in the germline V gene (reference sequence). Deletions cut 2 bases from V and 7 bases from J, with 12 bases between. This CDR3 is 14 amino acids long. The complete variable domain, with remaining parts taken from reference TRBV19 and TRBJ1-5, reads DGGITQSPKYLFRKEGQNVTLSCEQNLNHDAMYWYRQDPGQGLRLIYYSQIVNDFQKGDIAEGYSVSREKKESFPLTVTSAQKNPTAFYLCASSIYGGGQPQHFGDGTRLSIL.

This sequence joins TRBV6-2 or TRBV6-3 and TRBJ2-7, with 7 bases identical to TRBD2. The CDR3 has 13 amino acids. J lost 4 bases, V lost 6 bases, and 6 bases had no gene match. CDR1 is MNHEY and CDR2 is SVGEGT in the germline V gene. The DNA for the CDR3 is TGTGCCAGCAGCCGGGAGGTTGAGTACGAGCAGTACTTC. It yields the protein CASSREVEYEQYF.

This clonotype was recorded at least ten times. The genes are TRBV5-1 and TRBJ2-7, with a possible D match to TRBD1 (5 bases). Trimming pared 0 bases from V and 2 bases from J, leaving 9 bases between. The CDR3 is 14 residues long. In germline, CDR1 is SGHRS, CDR2 YFSETQ. The CDR3 DNA follows: TGCGCCAGCAGCTTGGACCAGGGCGCCTACGAGCAGTACTTC. Translating gives CASSLDQGAYEQYF.

The gene calls are TRBV28 and TRBJ1-5, with TRBD1 as a possible D gene (5 bases). V was shortened by 3 bases and J by 9 bases, with 18 bases between the two germline ends. The germline gives CDR1 MDHEN, CDR2 SYDVKM. The length of the CDR3 is 15 residues. The CDR3 here is CASSFQGSKSGPQHF. The DNA of the CDR3 is TGTGCCAGCAGTTTCCAGGGCTCGAAGAGTGGGCCCCAGCATTTT.

This sequence joins TRBV19 and TRBJ2-1; weak D call: TRBD1 (6 bases). The CDR3 covers 16 residues. V dropped 4 bases and J dropped 2 bases, with 15 bases sitting between them. Germline V CDR1 and CDR2: LNHDA, SQIVND (reference sequence). This chain's CDR3 is CASSTFSRGPYNEQFF. The DNA for the CDR3 is TGTGCCAGTAGTACCTTCAGCAGGGGACCCTACAATGAGCAGTTCTTC.

This clonotype has ten or more counts. The rearrangement joins TRBV9 to TRBJ2-7, with D perhaps TRBD2 (5 bases). Trimming took 1 base from V and 6 from J, leaving 14 bases between them. CDR1 is SGDLS and CDR2 is YYNGEE in the germline V gene. The CDR3 has 14 residues. CDR3 DNA sequence: TGTGCCAGCAGCGTAAGGGCCGAGGGCGGCGAGCAGTACTTC. This sequence encodes CASSVRAEGGEQYF.

The sample holds many counts of this clonotype. The chain couples TRBV5-1 to TRBJ2-5; D is tentatively TRBD1 or TRBD2 (5 bases each). V gave up 3 bases and J gave up 1 base, with 10 bases separating them. The germline gives CDR1 SGHRS, CDR2 YFSETQ. CDR3 size: 14 residues. CDR3 protein: CASSWGSAQETQYF. The CDR3 bases are TGCGCCAGCAGCTGGGGGTCAGCCCAAGAGACCCAGTACTTC.

This clonotype occurred many times. The gene calls are TRBV11-2 and TRBJ2-2; D unclear. Trimming shortened V by 9 bases and J by 6 bases, and 5 bases separated the two germline ends. This CDR3 spans 10 amino acids. CDR1 is SGHAT and CDR2 is FQNNGV in the germline V gene. The CDR3 loop is CARQAGELFF. For the CDR3, the DNA is TGTGCCAGGCAGGCCGGGGAGCTGTTTTTT.

This clonotype was picked up many times. The J gene is TRBJ2-1, the V gene TRBV5-8, with D perhaps TRBD2 (6 bases). The CDR3 length is 14 residues. V gave up 5 bases and J gave up 2 bases, with 11 bases separating them. CDR1 and CDR2 from the germline V gene are SGHTS and YDEGEE. This chain's CDR3 is CASRERVAYNEQFF. The CDR3, as DNA: TGTGCCAGCAGAGAGCGGGTGGCCTACAATGAGCAGTTCTTC.

This clonotype came up a few times. It may be a read error: a sequence one base away is much more abundant. The chain is built from TRBV7-9 and TRBJ2-7; 8 bases line up with TRBD2. CDR1 is SEHNR, CDR2 FQNEAQ, per germline (reference sequence). This CDR3 contains 13 residues. CDR3: CASSSVAGREQHF. The CDR3 DNA is TGTGCCAGCAGCTCCGTAGCGGGAAGGGAGCAGCACTTC.

The chain employs TRBV27 and TRBJ2-7; 7 bases agree with TRBD2. V lost 3 bases to trimming and J lost 6 bases; unmatched junction nucleotides: 5. Germline values: CDR1 MNHEY, CDR2 SMNVEV (reference sequence). The CDR3 is 13 amino acids. CDR3 sequence: CASSFPGGGEQYF. The DNA for the CDR3 is TGTGCCAGCAGTTTCCCGGGGGGAGGCGAGCAGTACTTC.

At least ten counts were recorded for this clonotype. The V gene is TRBV6-1, the J gene TRBJ2-7, with D possibly called TRBD1 or TRBD2 (6 bases each). V was cut by 8 bases and J by 4 bases, with 18 bases left in between. Per germline, CDR1 MNHNS and CDR2 SASEGT. This CDR3 contains 14 residues. CDR3 bases: TGTGCCAGCCGGGAGAGGCAGGGGTATTACGAGCAGTACTTC. Its protein product is CASRERQGYYEQYF.

This clonotype occurred many times. The rearrangement joins TRBV3-1 to TRBJ2-7; TRBD1 agrees at 8 bases. The ends lost 4 bases at V and 4 bases at J; junction bases unmatched: 9. Germline values: CDR1 LGHDT, CDR2 YNNKEL (reference sequence). The CDR3 totals 15 residues. CDR3 sequence reads: CASSLGTGVLYEQYF. Written as DNA, the CDR3 is TGTGCCAGCAGCCTAGGGACAGGCGTTCTGTACGAGCAGTACTTC.

A few counts support this clonotype. This chain connects TRBV27 to TRBJ2-7; TRBD1 matches 9 bases. The CDR3 is 16 amino acids. Germline CDR1 reads MNHEY; CDR2 reads SMNVEV (reference sequence). Losses at the gene ends were 4 bases for V and 7 bases for J; bases not matched to a gene: 14. As DNA, the CDR3 is TGTGCCAGCAGTTCAAGCACCGGGACAGGGTTCGTGGAGCAGTACTTC. This gives the protein CASSSSTGTGFVEQYF.

Many counts were recorded for this clonotype. This may come from a read error, since a much larger clone is one base off. The genes are TRBV2 and TRBJ2-7, with 7 positions matching TRBD1. The V gene's germline CDR1 is SNHLY and CDR2 FYNNEI. CDR3 length: 13 residues. Unmatched junction bases numbered 1, after V lost 4 bases and J lost 1 base. The CDR3 sequence is CASSAGQSYEQYF. The CDR3 nucleotides are TGTGCCAGCAGTGCGGGACAGTCCTACGAGCAGTACTTC. The variable domain in full, with the rest retrieved from reference TRBV2 and TRBJ2-7, is EPEVTQTPSHQVTQMGQEVILRCVPISNHLYFYWYRQILGQKVEFLVSFYNNEISEKSEIFDDQFSVERPDGSNFTLKIRSTKLEDSAMYFCASSAGQSYEQYFGPGTRLTVT.

This clonotype has only one observation. This chain connects TRBV5-4 to TRBJ1-6; 7 bases are shared with TRBD1. Germline V CDR1 and CDR2: SGHNT, YYREEE (reference sequence). V dropped 0 bases and J dropped 7; count of bases not matched to a gene: 7. The CDR3 has 16 residues. The chain's CDR3 is CASSLGKGTVNSPLHF. CDR3 bases: TGTGCCAGCAGCTTGGGGAAGGGGACAGTAAATTCACCCCTCCACTTT.

This clonotype has at least ten counts. The V gene is TRBV7-2, the J gene TRBJ2-3; 13 bases are shared with TRBD2. J gave up 2 bases and V 0 bases, and 2 bases lay outside the gene matches. CDR1 is SGHTA and CDR2 is FQGNSA in the germline V gene. The CDR3 runs 17 residues. CDR3 protein: CASSLAGTSGITDTQYF. CDR3 sequence (DNA): TGTGCCAGCAGCTTAGCCGGGACTAGCGGGATCACAGATACGCAGTATTTT.

This clonotype showed up just a few times. The rearrangement uses TRBV19 and TRBJ2-7; 12 nucleotides line up with TRBD2. The CDR3 consists of 19 residues. Germline CDR1 and CDR2: LNHDA and SQIVND (reference sequence). Unmatched junction bases numbered 15, after V lost 6 bases and J lost 0 bases. The DNA for the CDR3 is TGTGCCAGTAGAAAGACTAGCGGGAGCACCGGCGGGAGCTCCTACGAGCAGTACTTC. This sequence encodes CASRKTSGSTGGSSYEQYF.